These 25 T cell receptor beta chains were sequenced from one sample in a study of T cells after yellow fever vaccination. TCRdb independently ran MiXCR on the 5' RACE reads; one entry per CDR3 protein. The sample consists of more than 65,000 distinct CDR3 sequences, more than 5.5% of them appearing once. The sequencing used CD8+ T cells sorted from PBMCs, collected 10 to 11 days after the first yellow fever vaccination. The receptors were gathered from a man younger than 35 who received the YFV17D yellow fever vaccine.

This clonotype showed up just a few times. V and J are TRBV5-1 and TRBJ1-1; D not certain. The V and J ends lost 7 bases and 5 bases respectively, with 15 bases between them. The CDR3 length is 13 residues. Germline V gives CDR1 SGHRS, CDR2 YFSETQ. The CDR3 DNA sequence: TGCGCCAGCCAAATTGGGATCTTAACTGAAGCTTTCTTT. It codes for CASQIGILTEAFF. The full variable domain, completed using reference TRBV5-1 and TRBJ1-1, is KAGVTQTPRYLIKTRGQQVTLSCSPISGHRSVSWYQQTPGQGLQFLFEYFSETQRNKGNFPGRFSGRQFSNSRSEMNVSTLELGDSALYLCASQIGILTEAFFGQGTRLTVV.

This clonotype was observed many times. The chain recombines TRBV15 with TRBJ1-6, with D tentatively TRBD1 (6 bases). Between the trimmed V and J ends, which lost 6 bases and 2 bases, there was a span of 11 bases. The CDR3 is made up of 15 amino acids. Germline V gene lookup returns CDR1 LNHNV and CDR2 YYDKDF (reference sequence). CDR3 nucleotide sequence: TGTGCCACCAGTCAGCGGACAGCCTATAATTCACCCCTCCACTTT. Translation: CATSQRTAYNSPLHF.

The chain combines TRBV6-2 or TRBV6-3 with TRBJ1-5; a possible D gene is TRBD1 (6 bases). The V gene's germline CDR1 is MNHEY and CDR2 SVGEGT. The CDR3 totals 18 residues. Trimming cost V 2 bases and J 9 bases, with 26 bases left between them. For the CDR3, the DNA is TGTGCCAGCAGTTACAGGGGCGGGCCGGGGGCCCCCCGAGGGCCCCAGCATTTT. Encoded protein: CASSYRGGPGAPRGPQHF.

This clonotype showed up just a few times. This chain links TRBV6-2 or TRBV6-3 with TRBJ2-5; D gene ambiguous. Trimming took off 2 bases at V and 5 bases at J, with 15 bases between the two ends. The germline CDR1 and CDR2 sequences are MNHEY and SVGEGT. The CDR3 runs to 15 residues. CDR3 in amino acids: CASSYDGPQRETQYF. The CDR3 DNA reads TGTGCCAGCAGTTACGATGGCCCACAGAGGGAGACCCAGTACTTC.

This clonotype has just a few counts. The chain recombines TRBV7-9 with TRBJ1-2; a possible D gene is TRBD1 (5 bases). The CDR3 covers 17 residues. Germline assignment: CDR1 SEHNR and CDR2 FQNEAQ (reference sequence). V lost 7 bases, J lost 3 bases, and 24 bases lay in between. The CDR3 region is CASTKNPGHDIYYGYTF. The CDR3 DNA reads TGTGCCAGCACGAAGAACCCCGGACACGATATTTACTATGGCTACACCTTC.

This clonotype was counted at least ten times. This chain's CDR3 is CAISESGTGVYEQYF. The DNA for the CDR3 is TGTGCCATCAGTGAGTCCGGGACAGGGGTCTACGAGCAGTACTTC. The genes are TRBV10-3 and TRBJ2-7, with 10 positions matching TRBD1. The CDR3 loop spans 15 amino acids. CDR1 ENHRY and CDR2 SYGVKD come from the germline V gene. With 0 bases clipped from V and 3 bases from J, the junction kept 2 bases outside the gene matches.

This clonotype was observed at least ten times. The chain's CDR3 is CASTRHYRYQETQYF. The CDR3 DNA sequence: TGTGCCAGCACAAGGCACTACCGGTACCAAGAGACCCAGTACTTC. V gene TRBV7-2 combines with J gene TRBJ2-5, with D hard to call. Germline CDR1 is SGHTA and CDR2 is FQGNSA. Trimming removed 7 bases at V and 0 bases at J, with 15 bases between. This CDR3 is built from 15 residues.

This clonotype was recorded a few times. This chain links TRBV5-5 with TRBJ2-2; D remains ambiguous. V lost 0 bases to trimming and J lost 1 base, with 7 bases between them. Germline V gene sequence: CDR1 SGHKS, CDR2 YYEKEE (reference sequence). The length of the CDR3 is 15 residues. Here the CDR3 DNA reads TGTGCCAGCAGCTTGGATTTCTTGAACACCGGGGAGCTGTTTTTT. It codes for CASSLDFLNTGELFF.

This clonotype was observed many times. The CDR3 protein is CASMTGWALGVSSGANVLTF. The CDR3 nucleotides read TGTGCCAGCATGACAGGGTGGGCTCTCGGCGTAAGCTCTGGGGCCAACGTCCTGACTTTC. The J gene is TRBJ2-6, the V gene TRBV6-4, with TRBD1 identical over 7 bases. V trimming: 7 bases; J trimming: 0 bases; junction bases outside the gene matches: 18. The germline V gene has CDR1 MRHNA and CDR2 SNTAGT. CDR3 length: 20 residues.

V usage is TRBV25-1 and J usage is TRBJ2-2, with D unclear. CDR1 and CDR2 from the germline V gene are MGHDK and SYGVNS. Trimming pared 7 bases from V and 0 bases from J, leaving 6 bases between. This CDR3 spans 13 amino acids. The CDR3, as DNA: TGTGCCAGCACCAGGACGAACACCGGGGAGCTGTTTTTT. Translating it yields CASTRTNTGELFF.

V is TRBV28 and J is TRBJ1-5; D is uncertain. V was clipped by 3 bases and J by 1 base, with 10 bases between them. The CDR3 sequence is 15 residues long. Germline assignment: CDR1 MDHEN and CDR2 SYDVKM. The CDR3: CASSLLVGSNQPQHF. In DNA, the CDR3 is TGTGCCAGCAGTTTGTTGGTTGGGAGCAATCAGCCCCAGCATTTT.

This clonotype has a count of ten or more. In nucleotides, the CDR3 is TGCGCCAGCAGGGAGCTCGGACAGGGTGTGAATGAGCAGTTCTTC. Protein sequence: CASRELGQGVNEQFF. V gene TRBV5-1 combines with J gene TRBJ2-1; 8 positions agree with TRBD1. The ends lost 5 bases at V and 7 bases at J; junction bases unmatched: 11. CDR3 length: 15 residues. The germline CDR1 and CDR2 sequences are SGHRS and YFSETQ.

This clonotype was seen more than once but under ten times. V and J are TRBV5-1 and TRBJ1-2; maybe TRBD1 (5 bases). The CDR3 has 14 amino acids. Germline CDR1 is SGHRS and CDR2 is YFSETQ. Trimming shortened V by 2 bases and J by 8 bases, and 16 bases separated the two germline ends. CDR3 bases: TGCGCCAGCAGCTTCTGGGGCGGAAATTCCGGCTACACCTTC. It is translated as CASSFWGGNSGYTF.

This clonotype showed up many times. Here the CDR3 reads CSANGGTGPGLAYNEQFF. CDR3 DNA sequence: TGCAGCGCAAATGGAGGTACAGGCCCGGGACTTGCATACAATGAGCAGTTCTTC. The J gene is TRBJ2-1, the V gene TRBV29-1; D may be TRBD2 (6 bases). The germline gives CDR1 SQVTM, CDR2 ANQGSEA. V lost 7 bases and J 4 bases, leaving 29 bases between the germline ends. The CDR3 covers 18 residues.

The chain is built from TRBV27 and TRBJ2-2, with D hard to call. The ends were cut back, 3 bases at V and 1 base at J, with 9 bases in the middle. The CDR3 runs to 15 residues. The germline V gene has CDR1 MNHEY and CDR2 SMNVEV (reference sequence). The CDR3 nucleotides are TGTGCCAGCAGTTTGTACCAGGAGAACACCGGGGAGCTGTTTTTT. Translation gives CASSLYQENTGELFF.

The sample holds many counts of this clonotype. This chain uses TRBV6-4 with TRBJ2-5; 10 bases line up with TRBD1. The V segment lost 2 bases and the J segment 2 bases; nucleotides outside the gene matches: 8. The CDR3 contains 17 residues. CDR1 is MRHNA, CDR2 SNTAGT, per germline. This CDR3 is CASSDVGQGVEQETQYF. The CDR3 coding sequence is TGTGCCAGCAGTGACGTCGGACAGGGGGTTGAACAAGAGACCCAGTACTTC.

This clonotype was recorded many times. This chain joins TRBV4-3 and TRBJ2-1; possibly TRBD1 or TRBD2 for D (5 bases each). CDR3 size: 16 residues. The germline V and J ends were trimmed by 0 bases and 5 bases, with 14 bases remaining between them. From germline, CDR1 is LGHNA and CDR2 YSLEER. Here the CDR3 reads CASSQEDGLGDNEQFF. The CDR3 DNA is TGCGCCAGCAGCCAAGAAGACGGGCTGGGGGACAATGAGCAGTTCTTC.

This clonotype was counted at least ten times. V and J are TRBV24-1 and TRBJ2-2; no definite D call. The germline CDR1 and CDR2 sequences are KGHDR and SFDVKD. V lost 5 bases and J lost 6, with 9 bases in between. CDR3 length: 13 residues. The CDR3 reads CATSAPGAGELFF. For the CDR3, the DNA is TGTGCCACCAGTGCGCCAGGCGCCGGGGAGCTGTTTTTT.

This clonotype was observed many times. The chain employs TRBV6-2 or TRBV6-3 and TRBJ2-7; D is unresolved. This CDR3 is 12 amino acids long. Germline assignment: CDR1 MNHEY and CDR2 SVGEGT. With 2 bases removed from V and 3 bases from J, the gap between germline ends came to 5 bases. DNA of the CDR3: TGTGCCAGCAGTTACACCAACTACGAGCAGTACGTC. It codes for CASSYTNYEQYV.

This clonotype was found many times. This chain connects TRBV12-3 or TRBV12-4 to TRBJ1-2; D not certain. The V end lost 7 bases, the J end lost 4 bases, and 22 bases lay between the germline ends. The CDR3 contains 16 residues. CDR3 nucleotides: TGTGCCAGCACCCCTGGCCCAGGTCCGGTCGGCTATGGCTACACCTTC. It is translated as CASTPGPGPVGYGYTF.

Concerning this clonotype itself: A much larger clone differs by one base, so this may be a read error. The chain carries TRBV10-3 and TRBJ2-2; perhaps TRBD2 as D (5 bases). Germline CDR1 reads ENHRY; CDR2 reads SYGVKD. V dropped 3 bases and J dropped 3 bases, with 14 bases sitting between them. The CDR3 sequence is 16 residues long. Here the CDR3 reads CAISDWRVSDTGELFF. The CDR3 bases are TGTGCCATCAGTGACTGGCGGGTATCGGACACCGGGGAGCTGTTTTTT.

This clonotype has a handful of counts. The chain has TRBV11-2 and TRBJ2-5; perhaps TRBD2 as D (7 bases). V dropped 2 bases and J dropped 0 bases, with 13 bases sitting between them. The V gene's germline CDR1 is SGHAT and CDR2 FQNNGV. The CDR3 is 16 residues long. The CDR3 nucleotides are TGTGCCAGCAGCTTATGGGGGGGCTCATACCAAGAGACCCAGTACTTC. Its protein product is CASSLWGGSYQETQYF.

V gene TRBV12-3 or TRBV12-4 combines with J gene TRBJ1-2, with TRBD1 as a possible D gene (5 bases). V was pared by 5 bases and J by 7 bases, with 17 bases between. CDR3 length equals 14 residues. The CDR3 reads CASSLTDSPGGYTF. CDR3 in DNA: TGTGCCAGCAGTCTCACCGACAGTCCGGGTGGCTACACCTTC.

The V gene is TRBV7-9, the J gene TRBJ2-1; possible D gene TRBD2, 5 bases. The CDR3 contains 16 residues. Between the trimmed V and J ends, which lost 0 bases and 0 bases, there was a span of 9 bases. Looked up from germline, CDR1 is SEHNR and CDR2 is FQNEAQ (reference sequence). The CDR3 loop is CASSLARGGSYNEQFF. CDR3 nucleotides: TGTGCCAGCAGCTTAGCACGGGGTGGCTCCTACAATGAGCAGTTCTTC. Full variable domain (missing parts from reference TRBV7-9 and TRBJ2-1): DTGVSQNPRHKITKRGQNVTFRCDPISEHNRLYWYRQTLGQGPEFLTYFQNEAQLEKSRLLSDRFSAERPKGSFSTLEIQRTEQGDSAMYLCASSLARGGSYNEQFFGPGTRLTVL.

In its sample, this clonotype was seen a few times. This chain links TRBV27 with TRBJ1-5; D unresolved. Germline V lookup: CDR1 MNHEY, CDR2 SMNVEV (reference sequence). This CDR3 has 14 residues. Trimming shortened V by 4 bases and J by 5 bases, and 12 bases separated the two germline ends. For the CDR3, the DNA is TGTGCCAGCAGTTCTATCGAGGCCCATCAGCCCCAGCATTTT. It codes for CASSSIEAHQPQHF.